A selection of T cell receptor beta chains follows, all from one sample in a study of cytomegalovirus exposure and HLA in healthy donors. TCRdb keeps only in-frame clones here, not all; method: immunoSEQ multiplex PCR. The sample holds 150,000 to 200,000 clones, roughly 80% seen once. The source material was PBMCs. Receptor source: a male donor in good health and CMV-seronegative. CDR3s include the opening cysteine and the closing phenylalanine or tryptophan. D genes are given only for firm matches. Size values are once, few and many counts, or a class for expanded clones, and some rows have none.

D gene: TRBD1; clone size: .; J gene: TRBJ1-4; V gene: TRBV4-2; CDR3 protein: CASSQVLGTGGEKLFF; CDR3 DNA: TGTGCCAGCAGCCAAGTCCTTGGGACAGGGGGCGAAAAACTGTTTTTT
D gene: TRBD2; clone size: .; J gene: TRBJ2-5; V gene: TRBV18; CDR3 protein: CASSPLAGSGEEQYF; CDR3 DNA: TGTGCCAGCTCACCTTTAGCGGGATCAGGAGAAGAGCAGTACTTC
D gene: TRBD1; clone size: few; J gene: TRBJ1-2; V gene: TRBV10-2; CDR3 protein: CASGDRVDYGYTF; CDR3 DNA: TGCGCCAGCGGGGACAGGGTGGACTATGGCTACACCTTC
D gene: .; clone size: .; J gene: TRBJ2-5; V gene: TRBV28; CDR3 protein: CASSQGRRRETQYF; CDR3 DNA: TGTGCCAGCAGTCAGGGTAGACGACGCGAGACCCAGTACTTC
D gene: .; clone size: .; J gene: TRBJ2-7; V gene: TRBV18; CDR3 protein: CASSPASGQTHSYEQYF; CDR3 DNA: TGTGCCAGCTCACCTGCGAGCGGGCAGACTCACTCCTACGAGCAGTACTTC
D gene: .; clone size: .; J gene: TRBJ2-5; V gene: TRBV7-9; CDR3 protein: CASSSLITSWRGGETQYF; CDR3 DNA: TGTGCCAGCAGCTCTCTAATTACCTCTTGGCGGGGAGGAGAGACCCAGTACTTC
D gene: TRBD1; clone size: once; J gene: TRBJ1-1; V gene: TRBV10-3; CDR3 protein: CAISEPGQGNTEAFF; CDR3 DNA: TGTGCCATCAGTGAGCCCGGACAGGGGAACACTGAAGCTTTCTTT
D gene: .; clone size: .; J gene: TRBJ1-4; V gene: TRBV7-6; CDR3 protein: CASSLEGAAGTGKLFF; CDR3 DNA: TGTGCCAGCAGCTTAGAAGGGGCGGCCGGAACCGGCAAACTGTTTTTT
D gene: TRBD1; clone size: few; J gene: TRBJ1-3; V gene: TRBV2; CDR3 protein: CASRAKGGPDSGNTIYF; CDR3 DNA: TGTGCCAGCCGTGCGAAAGGGGGCCCAGACTCTGGAAACACCATATATTTT
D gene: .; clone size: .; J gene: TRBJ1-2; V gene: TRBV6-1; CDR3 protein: CASSAKVDGSYGYTF; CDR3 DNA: TGTGCCAGCAGTGCAAAGGTGGACGGGAGCTATGGCTACACCTTC
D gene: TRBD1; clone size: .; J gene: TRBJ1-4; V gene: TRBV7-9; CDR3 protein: CAGQGPTEKLFF; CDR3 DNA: TGTGCCGGACAGGGCCCGACGGAAAAACTGTTTTTT
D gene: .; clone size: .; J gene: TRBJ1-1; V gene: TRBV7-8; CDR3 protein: CASSLATGWGLNTEAFF; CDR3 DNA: TGTGCCAGCAGCTTAGCGACCGGGTGGGGGCTCAACACTGAAGCTTTCTTT
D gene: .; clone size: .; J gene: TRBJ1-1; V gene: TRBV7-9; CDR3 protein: CASSSQGGSKAFF; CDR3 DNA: TGTGCCAGCAGCTCCCAGGGCGGGAGCAAAGCTTTCTTT
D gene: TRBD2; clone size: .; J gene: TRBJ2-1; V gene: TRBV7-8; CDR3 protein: CASSLGTSGSEVNEQFF; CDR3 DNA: TGTGCCAGCAGCTTAGGTACTAGCGGGAGTGAGGTCAATGAGCAGTTCTTC
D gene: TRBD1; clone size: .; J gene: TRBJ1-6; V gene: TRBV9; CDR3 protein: CASSERTGAYNSPLHF; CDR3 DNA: TGTGCCAGCAGCGAACGGACAGGGGCCTATAATTCACCCCTCCACTTT
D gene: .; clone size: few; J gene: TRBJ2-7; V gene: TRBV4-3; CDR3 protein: CASQRVTGNGEQYF; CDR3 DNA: TGCGCCAGCCAAAGGGTCACCGGGAACGGCGAGCAGTACTTC
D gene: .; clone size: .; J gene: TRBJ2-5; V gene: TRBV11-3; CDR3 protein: CASSPSGGGQETQYF; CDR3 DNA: TGTGCCAGCAGCCCTTCTGGGGGAGGACAAGAGACCCAGTACTTC
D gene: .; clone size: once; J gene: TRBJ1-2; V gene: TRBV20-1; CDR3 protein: CSAREEHGYTF; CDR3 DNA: TGCAGTGCTCGGGAGGAGCACGGCTACACCTTC
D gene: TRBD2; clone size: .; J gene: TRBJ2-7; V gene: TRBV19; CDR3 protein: CASSIAWATSAEQYF; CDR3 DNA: TGTGCCAGTAGTATAGCCTGGGCGACTAGCGCCGAGCAGTACTTC
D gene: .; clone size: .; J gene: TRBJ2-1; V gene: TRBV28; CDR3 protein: CASSLGGARPYNEQFF; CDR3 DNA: TGTGCCAGCAGTCTAGGTGGGGCGAGGCCCTACAATGAGCAGTTCTTC
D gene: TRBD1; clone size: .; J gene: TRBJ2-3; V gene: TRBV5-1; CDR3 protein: CASSLRGGGQGYTDTQYF; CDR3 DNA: TGCGCCAGCAGCTTGAGAGGGGGCGGACAGGGATACACAGATACGCAGTATTTT
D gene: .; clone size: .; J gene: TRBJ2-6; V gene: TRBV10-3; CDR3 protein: CAISAPGAGANVLTF; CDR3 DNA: TGTGCCATCAGTGCCCCGGGGGCTGGGGCCAACGTCCTGACTTTC
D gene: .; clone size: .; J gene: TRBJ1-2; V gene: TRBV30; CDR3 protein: CAWDSGTNYGYTF; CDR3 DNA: TGTGCTTGGGATTCCGGGACTAACTATGGCTACACCTTC
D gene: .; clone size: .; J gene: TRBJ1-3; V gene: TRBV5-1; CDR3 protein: CASSGGGISPSGNTIYF; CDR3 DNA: TGCGCCAGCAGCGGGGGGGGAATAAGCCCCTCTGGAAACACCATATATTTT
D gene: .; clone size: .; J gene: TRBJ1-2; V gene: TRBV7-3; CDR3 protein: CASSANGREGYTF; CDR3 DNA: TGTGCCAGCAGCGCCAATGGGCGGGAGGGCTACACCTTC
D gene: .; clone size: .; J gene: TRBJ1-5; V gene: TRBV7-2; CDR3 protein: CASSASMGQPQHF; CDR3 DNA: TGTGCCAGCAGCGCGTCGATGGGCCAGCCCCAGCATTTT
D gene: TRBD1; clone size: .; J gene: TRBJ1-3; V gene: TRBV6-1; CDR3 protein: CASDTGGAGNTIYF; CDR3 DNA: TGTGCCAGCGATACAGGGGGCGCTGGAAACACCATATATTTT
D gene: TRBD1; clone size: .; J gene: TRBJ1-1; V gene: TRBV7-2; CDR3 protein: CASLGQRNTEAFF; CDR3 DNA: TGTGCCAGCTTGGGACAGAGGAACACTGAAGCTTTCTTT
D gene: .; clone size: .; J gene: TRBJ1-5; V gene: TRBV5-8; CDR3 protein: CASSLISQPQHF; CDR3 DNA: TGTGCCAGCAGCTTGATATCTCAGCCCCAGCATTTT
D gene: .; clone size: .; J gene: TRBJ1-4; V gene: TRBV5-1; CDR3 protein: CASSLARGAPNEKLFF; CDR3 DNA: TGCGCCAGCAGCTTGGCTCGGGGGGCTCCTAATGAAAAACTGTTTTTT
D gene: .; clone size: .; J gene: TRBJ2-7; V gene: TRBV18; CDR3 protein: CASSLSTRQTYEQYF; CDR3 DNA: TGTGCCAGCTCACTTTCGACACGGCAGACCTACGAGCAGTACTTC
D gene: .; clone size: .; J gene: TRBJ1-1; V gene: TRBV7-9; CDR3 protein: CASSLDRNTEAFF; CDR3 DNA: TGTGCCAGCAGTCTGGACAGGAACACTGAAGCTTTCTTT
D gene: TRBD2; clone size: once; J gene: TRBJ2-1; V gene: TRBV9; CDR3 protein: CASSGTSGHNEQFF; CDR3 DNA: TGTGCCAGCAGCGGGACTAGCGGACACAATGAGCAGTTCTTC
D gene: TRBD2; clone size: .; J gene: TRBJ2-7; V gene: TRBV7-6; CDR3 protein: CASSLAMGLAGVEQYF; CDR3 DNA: TGTGCCAGCAGCTTAGCGATGGGACTAGCGGGAGTCGAGCAGTACTTC
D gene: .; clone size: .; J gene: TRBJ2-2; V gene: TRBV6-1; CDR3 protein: CASSRTADTGELFF; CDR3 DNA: TGTGCCAGCAGCCGGACAGCGGACACCGGGGAGCTGTTTTTT
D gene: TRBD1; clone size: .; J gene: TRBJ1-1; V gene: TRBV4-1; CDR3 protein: CASSNQWDRNTEAFF; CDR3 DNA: TGCGCCAGCAGCAACCAGTGGGACAGGAACACTGAAGCTTTCTTT
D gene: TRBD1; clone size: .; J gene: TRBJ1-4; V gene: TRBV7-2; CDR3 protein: CASSLGGTAPKLFF; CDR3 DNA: TGTGCCAGCAGCTTAGGCGGGACAGCCCCAAAACTGTTTTTT
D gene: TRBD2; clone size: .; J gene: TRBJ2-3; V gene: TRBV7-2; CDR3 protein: CASSLGTSKDTQYF; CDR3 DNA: TGTGCCAGCAGCTTAGGGACTAGCAAAGATACGCAGTATTTT
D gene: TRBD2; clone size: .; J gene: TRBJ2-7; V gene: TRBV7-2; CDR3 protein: CASSLVAGGPYEQYF; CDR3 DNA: TGTGCCAGCAGCTTAGTCGCGGGAGGGCCCTACGAGCAGTACTTC
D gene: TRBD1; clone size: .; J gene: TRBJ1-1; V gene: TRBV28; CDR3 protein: CASRRQGMNTEAFF; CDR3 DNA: TGTGCCAGCAGAAGACAGGGGATGAACACTGAAGCTTTCTTT
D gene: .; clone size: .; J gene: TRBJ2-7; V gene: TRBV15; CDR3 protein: CATRGALAGPNEQYF; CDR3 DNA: TGTGCCACCAGAGGCGCTTTGGCAGGGCCCAACGAGCAGTACTTC
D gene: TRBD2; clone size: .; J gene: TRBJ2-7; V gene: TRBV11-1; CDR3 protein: CASSREGISYEQYF; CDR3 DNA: TGTGCCAGCAGTAGGGAGGGAATCTCCTACGAGCAGTACTTC
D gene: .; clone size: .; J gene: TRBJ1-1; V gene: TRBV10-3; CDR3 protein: CAAGRNTEAFF; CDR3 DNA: TGTGCCGCGGGCCGGAACACTGAAGCTTTCTTT
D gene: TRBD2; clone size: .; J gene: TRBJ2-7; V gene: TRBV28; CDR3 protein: CASSGGSGSNYEQYF; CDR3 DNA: TGTGCCAGCAGCGGGGGGAGCGGGAGTAACTACGAGCAGTACTTC
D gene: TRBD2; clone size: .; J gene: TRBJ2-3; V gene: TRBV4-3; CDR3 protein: CASSQGATSGNTDTQYF; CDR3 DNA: TGCGCCAGCAGCCAAGGGGCCACTAGCGGCAACACAGATACGCAGTATTTT
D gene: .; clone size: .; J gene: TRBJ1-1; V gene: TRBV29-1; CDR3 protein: CSVEFGGADETAFF; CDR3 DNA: TGCAGCGTTGAATTTGGGGGCGCCGACGAAACGGCTTTCTTT
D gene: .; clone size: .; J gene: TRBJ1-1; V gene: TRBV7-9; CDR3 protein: CASSSPRQRLNLNTEAFF; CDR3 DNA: TGTGCCAGCAGCTCCCCACGGCAGCGCCTAAATCTGAACACTGAAGCTTTCTTT
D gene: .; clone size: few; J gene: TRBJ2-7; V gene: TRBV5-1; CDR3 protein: CASSFWDTREQYF; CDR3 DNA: TGCGCCAGCAGCTTTTGGGACACCCGCGAGCAGTACTTC
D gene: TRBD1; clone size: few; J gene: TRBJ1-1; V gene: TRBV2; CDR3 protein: CASSGQGFRAFF; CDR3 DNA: TGTGCCAGCAGTGGACAGGGTTTTCGAGCTTTCTTT
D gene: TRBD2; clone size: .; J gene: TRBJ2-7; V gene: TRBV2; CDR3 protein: CASSRTSGALEQYF; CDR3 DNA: TGTGCCAGCAGCAGGACTAGCGGGGCTCTCGAGCAGTACTTC
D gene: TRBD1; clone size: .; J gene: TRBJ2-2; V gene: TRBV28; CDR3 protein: CASTQGRARGTGELFF; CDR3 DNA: TGTGCCAGCACCCAAGGGCGGGCCAGGGGGACCGGGGAGCTGTTTTTT
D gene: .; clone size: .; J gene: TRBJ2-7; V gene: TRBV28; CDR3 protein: CASSYDEEGGYEQYF; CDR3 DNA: TGTGCCAGCAGCTACGACGAGGAAGGAGGCTACGAGCAGTACTTC
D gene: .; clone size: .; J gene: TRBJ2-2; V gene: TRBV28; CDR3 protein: CATLDSRPGELFF; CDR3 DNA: TGTGCCACCCTGGACTCCCGGCCCGGGGAGCTGTTTTTT
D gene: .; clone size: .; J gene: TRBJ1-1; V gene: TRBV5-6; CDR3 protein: CASSLGPSGSPWGDTEAFF; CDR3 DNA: TGTGCCAGCAGCTTGGGACCCTCGGGCAGCCCATGGGGGGACACTGAAGCTTTCTTT